The TCR beta chain described here comes from a study of shared clonotypes between healthy human individuals. Produced via immunoSEQ multiplex PCR; TCRdb's table is partial and in-frame only. Counted here are around 1,100,000 clones, around 77% occurring once; the ten biggest clones make up almost 0.9%. A remark on this clone: Antigen unknown.

Whole-study findings and limits: Four donors shared around 5.1% of their naive CD4 clonotypes.

This CDR3 spans 18 amino acids. The V end lost 4 bases, the J end lost 1 base, and 24 bases lay between the germline ends. The germline V gene has CDR1 SGHRS and CDR2 YFSETQ. The sample was memory CD4+ T cells from PBMCs. Subset here: CD45RA-negative fraction. This sequence originates from a man younger than 35 in good health. Some clones in this sample may be carry-over from other donors' samples. This sequence joins TRBV5-1 and TRBJ2-7; possibly TRBD2 for D (6 bases). The CDR3 nucleotides read TGCGCCAGCAGCCGCGTGGGGGGTCCCAGGATCGGATCCTACGAGCAGTACTTC. It yields the protein CASSRVGGPRIGSYEQYF. Looking up the rest from reference TRBV5-1 and TRBJ2-7 gives the full variable domain: KAGVTQTPRYLIKTRGQQVTLSCSPISGHRSVSWYQQTPGQGLQFLFEYFSETQRNKGNFPGRFSGRQFSNSRSEMNVSTLELGDSALYLCASSRVGGPRIGSYEQYFGPGTRLTVT.